This TCR beta chain comes out of a study of cytomegalovirus exposure and HLA in healthy donors. Points from the study as a whole: One later analysis reportedly identified an Asian-associated ancestry cluster that showed fewer N-insertions than the approximately 700-donor mean.

Details on this clone: What it binds is not known.

Both 60 Vbeta primers and 13 Jbeta primers went into the PCR. Clones were sequenced by immunoSEQ multiplex PCR, and TCRdb holds only the in-frame ones, with some missing. The repertoire has over 130,000 clones, 75% to 85% of them found once; the top ten carry 5% to 7.5%. The specimen sequenced was PBMCs. The origin of this receptor is a woman between 40 and 50 years old in good health and CMV-seropositive.

CDR3 in amino acids: CASSSTASSYEQYF. In DNA form, the CDR3 reads TGCGCCAGCAGCTCGACAGCGAGCTCCTACGAGCAGTACTTC. This rearrangement joins TRBV5-1 to TRBJ2-7; D is possibly TRBD1 (5 bases). The CDR3 totals 14 residues. Germline V gene data show CDR1 as SGHRS and CDR2 as YFSETQ. V lost 3 bases and J lost 0, with 10 bases in between. The whole variable domain, remainder taken from reference TRBV5-1 and TRBJ2-7, is KAGVTQTPRYLIKTRGQQVTLSCSPISGHRSVSWYQQTPGQGLQFLFEYFSETQRNKGNFPGRFSGRQFSNSRSEMNVSTLELGDSALYLCASSSTASSYEQYFGPGTRLTVT.